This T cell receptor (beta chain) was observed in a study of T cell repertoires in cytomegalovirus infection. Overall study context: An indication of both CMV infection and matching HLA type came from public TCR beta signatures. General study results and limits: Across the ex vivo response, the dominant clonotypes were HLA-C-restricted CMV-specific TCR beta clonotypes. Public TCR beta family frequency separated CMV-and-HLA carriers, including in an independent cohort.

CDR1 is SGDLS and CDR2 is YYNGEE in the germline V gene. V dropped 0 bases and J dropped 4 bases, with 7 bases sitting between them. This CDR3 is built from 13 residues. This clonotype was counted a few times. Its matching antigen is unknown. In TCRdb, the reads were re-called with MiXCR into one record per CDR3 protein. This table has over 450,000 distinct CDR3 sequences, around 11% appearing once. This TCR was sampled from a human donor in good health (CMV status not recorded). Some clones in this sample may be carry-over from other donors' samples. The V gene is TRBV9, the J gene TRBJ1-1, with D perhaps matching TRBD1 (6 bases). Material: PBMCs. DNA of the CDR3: TGTGCCAGCAGCGTAGGCAGGGGCACTGAAGCTTTCTTT. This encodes CASSVGRGTEAFF. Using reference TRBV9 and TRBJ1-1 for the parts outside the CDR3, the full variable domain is DSGVTQTPKHLITATGQRVTLRCSPRSGDLSVYWYQQSLDQGLQFLIQYYNGEERAKGNILERFSAQQFPDLHSELNLSSLELGDSALYFCASSVGRGTEAFFGQGTRLTVV.